This passage covers 3 T cell receptor beta chains from one sample sequenced in a study of T cells in women clearing cervical HPV infection. Data came from immunoSEQ multiplex PCR; TCRdb stores just in-frame clones and leaves some out. The sample totals around 30,000 clones. The material sequenced was blood buffy coat. The receptors derive from a woman aged 18 to 75 with a cervical HPV16 infection that either progressed to CIN3+ or cleared (not recorded which).

CDR3 DNA (partial): TGTGCCAGCAGTTTACTAGCGGGAGGTACCATCTCTCCATACAATGAG. Encoded protein: CASSLLAGGTISPYNE. The CDR3, in full, reads CASSLLAGGTISPYNEQFF. The V call is TRBV12-3 or TRBV12-4, the J call TRBJ2-1, with 11 bases identical to TRBD2. The read ends 3 residues shy of where the CDR3 ends; the end is completed using the germline J gene. V gave up 2 bases and J gave up 4 bases; unmatched junction bases: 13. The CDR3 runs 19 residues.

Concerning this clone itself: Read data end 3 residues before the CDR3 end; the end is taken from the germline J gene. The chain joins TRBV2 to TRBJ1-5, with 9 nucleotides matching TRBD1. This CDR3 is built from 14 residues. V lost 8 bases and J lost 0; bases outside the gene matches: 2. Per the germline V gene, CDR1 is SNHLY and CDR2 is FYNNEI. CDR3 DNA (partial): TGTGCCAGCGGACAGGGGTATAGCAATCAGCCC. It codes for CASGQGYSNQP. The complete CDR3 protein is CASGQGYSNQPQHF.

Comments on this clone: The CDR3 goes on 3 residues after the read ends, and that part is filled in from the germline J gene. The chain employs TRBV10-3 and TRBJ2-3; D might be TRBD2 (6 bases). This CDR3 comprises 15 residues. V lost 3 bases and J lost 4, with 14 bases in between. CDR1 is ENHRY, CDR2 SYGVKD, per germline. The CDR3 region is CAISDPGGIADTQYF. The covered CDR3 bases are TGTGCCATCAGTGACCCCGGCGGGATTGCAGATACG.